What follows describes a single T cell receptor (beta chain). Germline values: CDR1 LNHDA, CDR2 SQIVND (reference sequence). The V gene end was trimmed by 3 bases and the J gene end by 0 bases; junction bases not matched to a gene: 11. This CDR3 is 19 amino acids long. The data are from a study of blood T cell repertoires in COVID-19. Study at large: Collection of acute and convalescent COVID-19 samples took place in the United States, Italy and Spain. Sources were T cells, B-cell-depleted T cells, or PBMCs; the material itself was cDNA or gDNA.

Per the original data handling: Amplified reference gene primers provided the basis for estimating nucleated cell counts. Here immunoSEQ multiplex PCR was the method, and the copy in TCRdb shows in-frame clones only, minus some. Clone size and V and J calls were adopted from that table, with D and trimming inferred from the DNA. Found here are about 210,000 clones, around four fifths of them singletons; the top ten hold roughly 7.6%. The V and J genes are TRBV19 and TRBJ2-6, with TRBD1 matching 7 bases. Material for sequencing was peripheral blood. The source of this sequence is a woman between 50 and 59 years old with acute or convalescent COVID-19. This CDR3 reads CASSIPLTGSTSGANVLTF. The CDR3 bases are TGTGCCAGTAGTATTCCCCTGACAGGGTCCACCTCTGGGGCCAACGTCCTGACTTTC.